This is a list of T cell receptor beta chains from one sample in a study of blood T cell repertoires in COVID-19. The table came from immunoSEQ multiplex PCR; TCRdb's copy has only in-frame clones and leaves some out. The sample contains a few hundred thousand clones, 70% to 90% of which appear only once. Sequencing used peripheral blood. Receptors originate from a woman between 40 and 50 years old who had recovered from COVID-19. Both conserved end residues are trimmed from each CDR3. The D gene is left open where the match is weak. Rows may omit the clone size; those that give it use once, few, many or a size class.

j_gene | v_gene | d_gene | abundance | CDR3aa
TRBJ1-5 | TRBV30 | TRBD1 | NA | AWSSGQGWPQPQH
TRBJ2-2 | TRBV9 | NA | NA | ASSVGGRTGELF
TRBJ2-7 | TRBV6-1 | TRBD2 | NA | ASSEAGLAGSYEQY
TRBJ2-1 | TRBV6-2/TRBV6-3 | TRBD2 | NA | ASSYAGVGYNEQF
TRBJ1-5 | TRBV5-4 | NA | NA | ASSLEGGQPQH
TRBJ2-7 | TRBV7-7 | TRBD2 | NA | ASSPGGGSYEQY
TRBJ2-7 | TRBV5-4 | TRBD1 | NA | ASRLGQGTTYEQY
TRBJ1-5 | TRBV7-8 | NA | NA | ASSLGPNPTGWPQH
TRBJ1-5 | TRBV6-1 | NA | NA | ASSEESVLPRGQPQH
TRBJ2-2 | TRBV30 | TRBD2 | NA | AWSVPLGAGGPTGELF
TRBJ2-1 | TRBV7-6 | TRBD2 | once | ASSSWTSGGPGNEQF
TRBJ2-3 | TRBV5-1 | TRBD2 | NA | ASSLDLAGTDTQY
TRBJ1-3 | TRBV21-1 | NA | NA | AHQHSIPRGSGNTIY
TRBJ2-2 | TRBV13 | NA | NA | ASSLAPVGAPPNTGELF
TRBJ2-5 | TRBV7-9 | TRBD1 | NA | ASTKGAGAGETQY
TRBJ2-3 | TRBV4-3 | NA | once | ASSQDLSTDTQY
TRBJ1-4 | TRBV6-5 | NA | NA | ASRGEEKLF
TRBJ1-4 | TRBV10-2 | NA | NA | ASSPDRSDEKLF
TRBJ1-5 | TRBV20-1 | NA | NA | SASQGPNQPQH
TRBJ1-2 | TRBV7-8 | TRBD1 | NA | ASSLGDSVAYGYT
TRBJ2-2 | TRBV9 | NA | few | ASSVSVTGELF
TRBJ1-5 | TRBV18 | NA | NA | ASSPPGRAGQPQH
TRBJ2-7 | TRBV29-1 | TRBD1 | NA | SVERTGHYEQY
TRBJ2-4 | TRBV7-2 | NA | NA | ASSSGVAKNIQY
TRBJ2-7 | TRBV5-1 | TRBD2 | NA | ASSLAGLAVYEQY
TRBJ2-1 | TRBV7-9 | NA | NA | ASRPPGGNEQF
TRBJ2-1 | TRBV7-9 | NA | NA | ASSLGGLSNEQF
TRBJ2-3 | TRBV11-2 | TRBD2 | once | ASRPTSGRGWSTDTQY
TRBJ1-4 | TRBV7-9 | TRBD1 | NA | ASSTGQGSGEKLF
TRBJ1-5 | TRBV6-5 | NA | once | ASSYGGAGNQPQH
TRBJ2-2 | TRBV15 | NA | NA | ATSRTSTGSGELF
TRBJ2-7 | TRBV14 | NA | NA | ASSQVGWEQY
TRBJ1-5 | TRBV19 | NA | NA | ASSIRSGGQPQH